This T cell receptor (beta chain) emerged from a study of T cells in localized non-small cell lung cancer. Study-level points and caveats: In adjacent lung appeared a median 57 of the top 100 tumor clones.

Germline V CDR1 and CDR2: SGHRS, YFSETQ. This CDR3 is built from 12 residues. The ends lost 4 bases at V and 9 bases at J; junction bases unmatched: 2. The method was immunoSEQ multiplex PCR; TCRdb's version includes in-frame clones alone and lacks a portion of them. The top ten hold 1.7% of the sample, which has 130,000 or so clones, roughly 90% seen once. This clone appeared once. The antigen is not known. This receptor was obtained from an older female donor with stage I lung adenocarcinoma. Sample: peripheral blood, taken before any cancer treatment. J is TRBJ2-1 and V is TRBV5-1; TRBD1 agrees at 9 bases. The CDR3, as DNA: TGCGCCAGCAGCCGACAGGGGGTTGAGCAGTTCTTC. The encoded protein is CASSRQGVEQFF.